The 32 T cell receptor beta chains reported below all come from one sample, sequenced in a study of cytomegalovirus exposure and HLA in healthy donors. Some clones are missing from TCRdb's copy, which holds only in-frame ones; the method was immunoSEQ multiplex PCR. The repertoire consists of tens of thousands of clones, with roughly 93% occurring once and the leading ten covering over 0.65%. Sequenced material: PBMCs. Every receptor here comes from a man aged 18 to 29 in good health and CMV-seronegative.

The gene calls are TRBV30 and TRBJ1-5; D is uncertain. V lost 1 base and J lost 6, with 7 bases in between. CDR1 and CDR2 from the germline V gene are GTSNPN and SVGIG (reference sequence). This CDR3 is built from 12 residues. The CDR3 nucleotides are TGTGCCTGGAGTGCTCCAGGTCAGCCCCAGCATTTT. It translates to CAWSAPGQPQHF.

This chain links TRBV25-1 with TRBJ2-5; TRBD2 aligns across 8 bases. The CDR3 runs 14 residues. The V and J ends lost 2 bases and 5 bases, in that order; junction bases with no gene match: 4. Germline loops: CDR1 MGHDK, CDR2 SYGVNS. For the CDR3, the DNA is TGTGCCAGCAGTGAACGCGGGGGGCTGGAGACCCAGTACTTC. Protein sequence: CASSERGGLETQYF. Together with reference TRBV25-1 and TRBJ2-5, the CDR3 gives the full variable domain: EADIYQTPRYLVIGTGKKITLECSQTMGHDKMYWYQQDPGMELHLIHYSYGVNSTEKGDLSSESTVSRIRTEHFPLTLESARPSHTSQYLCASSERGGLETQYFGPGTRLLVL.

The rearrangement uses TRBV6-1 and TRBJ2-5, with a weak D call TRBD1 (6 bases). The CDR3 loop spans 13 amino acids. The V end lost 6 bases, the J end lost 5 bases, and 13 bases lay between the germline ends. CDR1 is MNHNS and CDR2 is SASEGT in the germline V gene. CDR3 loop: CASSAQGSETQYF. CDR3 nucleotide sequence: TGTGCCAGCAGCGCTCAGGGGTCCGAGACCCAGTACTTC.

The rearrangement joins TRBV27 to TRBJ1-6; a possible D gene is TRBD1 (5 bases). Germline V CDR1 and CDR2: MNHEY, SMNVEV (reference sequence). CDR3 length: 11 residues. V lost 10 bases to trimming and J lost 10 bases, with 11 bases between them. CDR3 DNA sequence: TGTGCCACAGGGCAACGCTCACCCCTCCACTTT. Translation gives CATGQRSPLHF.

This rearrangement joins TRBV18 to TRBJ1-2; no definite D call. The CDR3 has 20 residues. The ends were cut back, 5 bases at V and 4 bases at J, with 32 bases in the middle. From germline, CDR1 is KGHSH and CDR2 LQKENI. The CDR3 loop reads CASSSILGSGGRSRPYGYTF. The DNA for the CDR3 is TGTGCCAGCTCATCGATTCTTGGTTCGGGAGGAAGGTCCCGGCCCTATGGCTACACCTTC.

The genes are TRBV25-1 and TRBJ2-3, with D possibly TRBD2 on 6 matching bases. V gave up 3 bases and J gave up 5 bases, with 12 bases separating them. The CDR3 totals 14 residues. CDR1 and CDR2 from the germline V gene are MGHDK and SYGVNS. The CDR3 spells CASSDPSGRDTQYF. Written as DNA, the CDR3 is TGTGCCAGCAGTGACCCCTCCGGGAGAGATACGCAGTATTTT.

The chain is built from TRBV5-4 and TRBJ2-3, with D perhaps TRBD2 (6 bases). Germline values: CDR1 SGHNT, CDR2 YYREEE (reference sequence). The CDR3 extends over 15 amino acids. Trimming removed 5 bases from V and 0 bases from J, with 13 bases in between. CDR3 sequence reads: CASRFSGASTDTQYF. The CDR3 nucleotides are TGTGCCAGCAGATTTAGCGGAGCTAGCACAGATACGCAGTATTTT. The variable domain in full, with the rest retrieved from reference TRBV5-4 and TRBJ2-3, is ETGVTQSPTHLIKTRGQQVTLRCSSQSGHNTVSWYQQALGQGPQFIFQYYREEENGRGNFPPRFSGLQFPNYSSELNVNALELDDSALYLCASRFSGASTDTQYFGPGTRLTVL.

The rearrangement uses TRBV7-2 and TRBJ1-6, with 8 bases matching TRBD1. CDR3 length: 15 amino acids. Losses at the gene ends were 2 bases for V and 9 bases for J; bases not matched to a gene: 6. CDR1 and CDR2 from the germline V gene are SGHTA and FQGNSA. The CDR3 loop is CASSLSRTGFSPLHF. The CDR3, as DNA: TGTGCCAGCAGCTTATCTCGGACAGGGTTTTCACCCCTCCACTTT.

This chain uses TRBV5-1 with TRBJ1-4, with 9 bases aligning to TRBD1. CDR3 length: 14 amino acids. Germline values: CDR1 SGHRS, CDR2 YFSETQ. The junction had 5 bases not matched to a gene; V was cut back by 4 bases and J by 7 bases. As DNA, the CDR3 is TGCGCCAGCAGCCCGGGACAGGGAACTGAAAAACTGTTTTTT. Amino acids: CASSPGQGTEKLFF.

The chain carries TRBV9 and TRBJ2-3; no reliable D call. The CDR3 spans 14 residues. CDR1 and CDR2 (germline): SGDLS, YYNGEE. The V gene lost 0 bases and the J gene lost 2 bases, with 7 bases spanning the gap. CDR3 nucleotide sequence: TGTGCCAGCAGCGTAGGTCCTCTCACAGATACGCAGTATTTT. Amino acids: CASSVGPLTDTQYF.

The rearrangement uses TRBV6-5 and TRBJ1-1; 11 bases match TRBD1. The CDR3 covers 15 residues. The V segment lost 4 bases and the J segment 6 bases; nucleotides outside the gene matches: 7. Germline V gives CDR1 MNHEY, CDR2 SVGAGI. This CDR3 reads CASSWTGGGEAEAFF. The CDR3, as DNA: TGTGCCAGCAGTTGGACAGGGGGCGGGGAAGCTGAAGCTTTCTTT.

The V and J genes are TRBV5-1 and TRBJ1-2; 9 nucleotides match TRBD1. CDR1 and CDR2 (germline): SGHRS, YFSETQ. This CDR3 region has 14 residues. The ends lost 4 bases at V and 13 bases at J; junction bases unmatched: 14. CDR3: CASSRRTGDSLSTF. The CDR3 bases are TGCGCCAGCAGCAGGAGGACAGGGGATTCCCTTTCCACCTTC. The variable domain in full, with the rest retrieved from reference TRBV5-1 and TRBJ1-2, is KAGVTQTPRYLIKTRGQQVTLSCSPISGHRSVSWYQQTPGQGLQFLFEYFSETQRNKGNFPGRFSGRQFSNSRSEMNVSTLELGDSALYLCASSRRTGDSLSTFGSGTRLTVV.

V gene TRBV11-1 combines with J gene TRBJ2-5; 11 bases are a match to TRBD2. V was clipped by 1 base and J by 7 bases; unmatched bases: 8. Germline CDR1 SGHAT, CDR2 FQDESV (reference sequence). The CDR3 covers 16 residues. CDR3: CASSLGPTSGTVTQYF. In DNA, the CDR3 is TGTGCCAGCAGCTTAGGCCCGACTAGCGGGACCGTGACCCAGTACTTC.

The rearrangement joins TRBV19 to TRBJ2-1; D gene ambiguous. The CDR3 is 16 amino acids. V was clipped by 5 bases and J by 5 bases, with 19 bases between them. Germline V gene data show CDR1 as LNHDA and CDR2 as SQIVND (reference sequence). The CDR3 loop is CASSFQALTQNNEQFF. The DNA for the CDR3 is TGTGCCAGTAGTTTTCAGGCCCTAACTCAAAACAATGAGCAGTTCTTC.

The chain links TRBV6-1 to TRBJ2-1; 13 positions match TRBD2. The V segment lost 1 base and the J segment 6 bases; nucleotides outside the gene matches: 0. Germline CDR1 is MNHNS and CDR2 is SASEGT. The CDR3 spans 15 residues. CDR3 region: CASSEGTSGSNEQFF. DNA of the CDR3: TGTGCCAGCAGTGAAGGGACTAGCGGGAGCAATGAGCAGTTCTTC.

The CDR3 region has the DNA TGTGCCAGCAGCCCGACCACTACCACCGGGGAGCTGTTTTTT. This gives the protein CASSPTTTTGELFF. This chain joins TRBV7-9 and TRBJ2-2; D gene uncertain. V was clipped by 5 bases and J by 4 bases, with 11 bases between them. Germline assignment: CDR1 SEHNR and CDR2 FQNEAQ (reference sequence). There are 14 residues in the CDR3.

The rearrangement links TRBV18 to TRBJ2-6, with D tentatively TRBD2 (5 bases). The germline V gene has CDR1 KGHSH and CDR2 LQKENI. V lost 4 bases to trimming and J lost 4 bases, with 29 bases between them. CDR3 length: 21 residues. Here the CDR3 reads CASSRAGLSVGKDSGANVLTF. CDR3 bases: TGTGCCAGCTCACGGGCCGGCCTTAGTGTCGGCAAGGACTCCGGGGCCAACGTCCTGACTTTC.

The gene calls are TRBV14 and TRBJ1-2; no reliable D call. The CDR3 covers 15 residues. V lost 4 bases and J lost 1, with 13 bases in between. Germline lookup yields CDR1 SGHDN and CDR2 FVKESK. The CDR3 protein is CASSPIGVDNYGYTF. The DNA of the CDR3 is TGTGCCAGCAGCCCGATCGGGGTCGATAACTATGGCTACACCTTC.

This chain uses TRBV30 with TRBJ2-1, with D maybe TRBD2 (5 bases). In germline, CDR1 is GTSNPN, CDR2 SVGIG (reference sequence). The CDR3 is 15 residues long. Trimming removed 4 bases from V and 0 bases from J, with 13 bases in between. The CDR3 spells CAWTVRGNSYNEQFF. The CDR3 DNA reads TGTGCCTGGACCGTGAGAGGGAACTCCTACAATGAGCAGTTCTTC.

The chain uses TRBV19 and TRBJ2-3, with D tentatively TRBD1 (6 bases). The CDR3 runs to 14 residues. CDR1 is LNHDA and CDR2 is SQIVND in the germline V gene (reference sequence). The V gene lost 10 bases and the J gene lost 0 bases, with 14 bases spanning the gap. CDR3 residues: CATKGQISTDTQYF. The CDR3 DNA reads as TGTGCCACTAAAGGACAGATTAGCACAGATACGCAGTATTTT.

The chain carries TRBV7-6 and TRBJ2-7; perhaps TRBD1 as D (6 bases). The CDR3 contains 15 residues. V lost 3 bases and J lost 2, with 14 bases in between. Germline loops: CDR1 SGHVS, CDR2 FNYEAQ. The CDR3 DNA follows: TGTGCCAGCAGCTTGAGACCAGGGGTACCCTACGAGCAGTACTTC. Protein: CASSLRPGVPYEQYF.

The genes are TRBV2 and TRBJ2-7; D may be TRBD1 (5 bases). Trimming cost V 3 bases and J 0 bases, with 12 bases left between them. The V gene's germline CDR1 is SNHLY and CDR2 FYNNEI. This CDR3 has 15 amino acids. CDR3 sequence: CASSDPGKGSYEQYF. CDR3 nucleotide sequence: TGTGCCAGCAGTGACCCAGGGAAGGGCTCCTACGAGCAGTACTTC.

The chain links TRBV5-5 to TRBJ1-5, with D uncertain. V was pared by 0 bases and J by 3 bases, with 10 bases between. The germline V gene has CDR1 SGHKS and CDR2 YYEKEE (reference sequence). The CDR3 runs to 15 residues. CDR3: CASSLAGGNNQPQHF. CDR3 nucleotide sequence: TGTGCCAGCAGCTTGGCCGGCGGAAACAATCAGCCCCAGCATTTT.

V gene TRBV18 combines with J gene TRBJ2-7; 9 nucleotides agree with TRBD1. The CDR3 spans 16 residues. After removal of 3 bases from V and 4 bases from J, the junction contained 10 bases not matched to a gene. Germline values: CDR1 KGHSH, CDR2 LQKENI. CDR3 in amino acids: CASSPYAGTGPYEQYF. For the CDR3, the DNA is TGTGCCAGCTCACCTTACGCCGGGACAGGGCCGTACGAGCAGTACTTC.

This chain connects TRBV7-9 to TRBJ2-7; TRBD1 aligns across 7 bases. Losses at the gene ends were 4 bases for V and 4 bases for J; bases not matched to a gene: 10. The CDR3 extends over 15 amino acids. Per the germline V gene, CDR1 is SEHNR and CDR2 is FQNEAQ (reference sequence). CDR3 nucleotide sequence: TGTGCCAGCAGCTCGACAGGGACCTGGGTGTACGAGCAGTACTTC. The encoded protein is CASSSTGTWVYEQYF.

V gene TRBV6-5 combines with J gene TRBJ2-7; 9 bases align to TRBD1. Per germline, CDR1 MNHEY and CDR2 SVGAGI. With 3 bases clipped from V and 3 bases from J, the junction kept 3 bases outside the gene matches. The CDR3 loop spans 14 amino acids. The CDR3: CASSYRDRDYEQYF. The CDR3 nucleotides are TGTGCCAGCAGTTATCGGGACAGGGACTACGAGCAGTACTTC.

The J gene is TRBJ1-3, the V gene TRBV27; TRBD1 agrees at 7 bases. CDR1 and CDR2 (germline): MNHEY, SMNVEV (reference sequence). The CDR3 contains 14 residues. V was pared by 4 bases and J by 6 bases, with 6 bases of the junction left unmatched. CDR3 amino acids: CASSWGQTSNTIYF. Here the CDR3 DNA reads TGTGCCAGCAGTTGGGGACAGACTTCAAACACCATATATTTT.

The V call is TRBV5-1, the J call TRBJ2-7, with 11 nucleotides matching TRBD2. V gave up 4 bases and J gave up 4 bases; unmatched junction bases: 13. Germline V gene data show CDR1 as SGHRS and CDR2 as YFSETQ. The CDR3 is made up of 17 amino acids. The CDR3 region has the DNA TGCGCCAGCAGCCGTTCACCCGGGACTAGCGGAGGATACGAGCAGTACTTC. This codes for CASSRSPGTSGGYEQYF. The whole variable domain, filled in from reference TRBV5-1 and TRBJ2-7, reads KAGVTQTPRYLIKTRGQQVTLSCSPISGHRSVSWYQQTPGQGLQFLFEYFSETQRNKGNFPGRFSGRQFSNSRSEMNVSTLELGDSALYLCASSRSPGTSGGYEQYFGPGTRLTVT.

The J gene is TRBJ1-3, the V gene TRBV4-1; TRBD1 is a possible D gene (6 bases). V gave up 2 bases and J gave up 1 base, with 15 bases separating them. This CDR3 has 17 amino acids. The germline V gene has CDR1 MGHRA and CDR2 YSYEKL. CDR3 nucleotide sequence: TGCGCCAGCAGCCAATCTGGACAGAGACTATCTGGAAACACCATATATTTT. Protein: CASSQSGQRLSGNTIYF.

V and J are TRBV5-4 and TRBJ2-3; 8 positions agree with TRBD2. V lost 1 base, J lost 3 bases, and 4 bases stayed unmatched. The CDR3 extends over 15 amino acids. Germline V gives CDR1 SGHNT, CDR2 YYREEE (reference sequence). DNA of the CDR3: TGTGCCAGCAGCTTGCGGGGGGGGCCAACAGATACGCAGTATTTT. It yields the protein CASSLRGGPTDTQYF. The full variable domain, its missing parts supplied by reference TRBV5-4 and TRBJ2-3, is ETGVTQSPTHLIKTRGQQVTLRCSSQSGHNTVSWYQQALGQGPQFIFQYYREEENGRGNFPPRFSGLQFPNYSSELNVNALELDDSALYLCASSLRGGPTDTQYFGPGTRLTVL.

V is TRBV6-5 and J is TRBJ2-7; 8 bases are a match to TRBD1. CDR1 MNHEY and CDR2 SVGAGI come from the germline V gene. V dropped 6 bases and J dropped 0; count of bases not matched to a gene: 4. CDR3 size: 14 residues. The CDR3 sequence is CASRGDRHSYEQYF. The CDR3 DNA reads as TGTGCCAGCAGGGGGGACAGGCACTCCTACGAGCAGTACTTC.

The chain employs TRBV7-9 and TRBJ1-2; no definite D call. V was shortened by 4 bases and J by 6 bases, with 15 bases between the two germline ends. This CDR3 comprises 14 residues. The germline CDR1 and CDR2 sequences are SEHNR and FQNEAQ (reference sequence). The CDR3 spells CASSSLRGKDGYTF. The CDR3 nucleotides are TGTGCCAGCAGCTCCCTCCGAGGGAAAGATGGCTACACCTTC. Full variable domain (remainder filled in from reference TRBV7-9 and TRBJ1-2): DTGVSQNPRHKITKRGQNVTFRCDPISEHNRLYWYRQTLGQGPEFLTYFQNEAQLEKSRLLSDRFSAERPKGSFSTLEIQRTEQGDSAMYLCASSSLRGKDGYTFGSGTRLTVV.